This T cell receptor beta chain appears in the sequencing data of a study of cytomegalovirus exposure and HLA in healthy donors. The donors were members of the roughly 120-subject validation cohort (separate from the approximately 670-subject first cohort). A remark on this clone: The antigen is undetermined.

The study's findings and limits: Under in vitro conditions, a few CMV-associated chains were confirmed as specific for CMV antigens.

Clones were read by immunoSEQ multiplex PCR, and TCRdb kept only the in-frame ones, dropping some. Here the sample spans roughly 230,000 clones, less than 95% being singletons. This CDR3 has 15 residues. Germline CDR1 reads MDHEN; CDR2 reads SYDVKM. The germline V and J ends were trimmed by 3 bases and 1 base, with 12 bases remaining between them. What was sequenced was PBMCs. The sequence was collected from a woman in her thirties in good health and CMV-seronegative. The V and J genes are TRBV28 and TRBJ1-1; D is unresolved. The CDR3 here is CASSFPTGENTEAFF. The CDR3 region has the DNA TGTGCCAGCAGTTTCCCCACCGGGGAGAACACTGAAGCTTTCTTT.